Listed here is a single TCR beta chain. What it binds is unknown. The data derive from a study of cytomegalovirus exposure and HLA in healthy donors. Study outcomes and limitations: TCR beta V- and J-gene trimming, according to a later analysis, was linked to a missense DCLRE1C variant. TCR beta sequences reportedly predicted the HLA-A and HLA-B alleles of most subjects accurately.

The PCR ran on 60 Vbeta and 13 Jbeta primers. Clones were sequenced by immunoSEQ multiplex PCR, and TCRdb holds only the in-frame ones, with some missing. The clone table shows around 70,000 clones, with the ten largest holding 2.4%. CDR1 is GTSNPN and CDR2 is SVGIG in the germline V gene (reference sequence). Trimming pared 0 bases from V and 0 bases from J, leaving 12 bases between. The CDR3 has 15 amino acids. V and J are TRBV30 and TRBJ2-7, with TRBD2 as a possible D gene (6 bases). The sequenced material came from PBMCs. The TCR sequence derives from a female donor in good health and CMV-seropositive. CDR3 sequence (DNA): TGTGCCTGGAGTGTACAGCAGGACTACTCCTACGAGCAGTACTTC. Translating it yields CAWSVQQDYSYEQYF.